These 3 T cell receptor beta chains share one sample of origin, sequenced in a study of T-cell reconstitution after alpha-beta-depleted transplantation in children. It was with unique molecular identifiers that the TCRbeta library was prepared. MiXCR, run by TCRdb on the PCR reads, gives a single entry per CDR3 protein. The sample gives about 58,000 distinct CDR3 sequences, approximately 43% of which show up once; more than 95% is in the top ten. The sequencing here drew on PBMCs, mostly from graft donor cells, taken 360 days after TCRalphabeta/CD19-depleted stem cell transplant. These receptors came from a male patient younger than 18 who had a stem cell transplant for acute lymphoblastic leukemia, so the T cells may come from the graft donor.

The chain recombines TRBV5-1 with TRBJ2-7; 13 bases are a match to TRBD2. V lost 7 bases and J lost 3; bases outside the gene matches: 13. Germline CDR1 is SGHRS and CDR2 is YFSETQ. CDR3 length: 17 residues. The chain's CDR3 is CASQLGTSGVRDYEQYF. The CDR3 DNA follows: TGCGCCAGCCAGCTTGGGACTAGCGGGGTCCGAGACTACGAGCAGTACTTC.

This clonotype was counted between two and nine times. J is TRBJ2-3 and V is TRBV29-1, with D perhaps TRBD1 (5 bases). The germline gives CDR1 SQVTM, CDR2 ANQGSEA. Trimming removed 0 bases at V and 4 bases at J, with 20 bases between. The CDR3 totals 17 residues. This chain's CDR3 is CSVEDPWSAGHPDTQYF. The CDR3 coding sequence is TGCAGCGTTGAAGATCCTTGGTCGGCAGGGCACCCAGATACGCAGTATTTT.

The V and J genes are TRBV5-1 and TRBJ2-3; TRBD1 matches 7 bases. The V gene end was trimmed by 0 bases and the J gene end by 3 bases; junction bases not matched to a gene: 4. The CDR3 length is 15 residues. The germline gives CDR1 SGHRS, CDR2 YFSETQ. CDR3: CASSLDDRETDTQYF. CDR3 sequence (DNA): TGCGCCAGCAGCTTGGACGACAGGGAGACAGATACGCAGTATTTT.